This is a list of T cell receptor beta chains from one sample in a study of cytomegalovirus exposure and HLA in healthy donors. TCRdb's copy holds only in-frame clones and misses some; the assay was immunoSEQ multiplex PCR. The table has some 150,000 clones, 80% to 90% seen once; the top ten hold around 4.7%. Sequenced input: PBMCs. All receptors derive from a woman between 18 and 29 years old in good health and CMV-seropositive. Each CDR3 is given with its conserved first and last residue. The D gene is left open where the match is weak. Rows give clone size only sometimes, using once, few, many, or a class for an expanded clone.

CDR3 length	clone size	V gene	D gene	J gene	CDR3 DNA	CDR3 protein
15	NA	TRBV27	NA	TRBJ1-2	TGTGCCAGCAGTTTATCGTATATGGCCAGCTATGGCTACACCTTC	CASSLSYMASYGYTF
13	once	TRBV7-2	NA	TRBJ2-3	TGTGCCAGCAGCTCGGGGAGCACAGATACGCAGTATTTT	CASSSGSTDTQYF
16	few	TRBV19	NA	TRBJ2-6	TGTGCCAGTAGCAGGTCAGGGTGGGAAGGGGCCAACGTCCTGACTTTC	CASSRSGWEGANVLTF
13	NA	TRBV27	TRBD1	TRBJ1-1	TGTGCCAGCAGTTTAGGGACAGGGACTGAAGCTTTCTTT	CASSLGTGTEAFF
18	NA	TRBV10-1	NA	TRBJ2-3	TGCGCCAGCACCCTGATTTGCGACCCCGGGGTTCGGGTTAATGCGCAGTATTTT	CASTLICDPGVRVNAQYF
13	few	TRBV10-1	NA	TRBJ2-7	TGCGCCAGCAGTGAGCGGGGAAACTACGAGCAGTACTTC	CASSERGNYEQYF
15	NA	TRBV28	TRBD1	TRBJ1-5	TGTGCCAGCAGCCCCGGGACAGGGGGACATCAGCCCCAGCATTTT	CASSPGTGGHQPQHF
11	NA	TRBV28	NA	TRBJ2-5	TGTGCCAGCAGTCCCCACGGGACCCAGTACTTC	CASSPHGTQYF
16	NA	TRBV27	TRBD2	TRBJ2-3	TGTGCCAGCAGTTCCAGACTAGCGGGGGGGGTAGATACGCAGTATTTT	CASSSRLAGGVDTQYF
15	NA	TRBV10-3	TRBD2	TRBJ2-3	TGTGCCATCAGTGATCGGGGGGAAAGCACAGATACGCAGTATTTT	CAISDRGESTDTQYF
14	NA	TRBV4-2	NA	TRBJ2-7	TGTGCCAGCAGCCAAGGGGGGCGAAATTTCGAGCAGTACTTC	CASSQGGRNFEQYF
15	NA	TRBV7-9	TRBD1	TRBJ1-1	TGTGCCAGCAGCTGGACAGGGAGGTTAAACACTGAAGCTTTCTTT	CASSWTGRLNTEAFF
17	NA	TRBV18	NA	TRBJ1-2	TGTGCCAGCTCACCCTCGACTCGAGTGGGGGCGAACTATGGCTACACCTTC	CASSPSTRVGANYGYTF
21	NA	TRBV12-5	TRBD2	TRBJ2-1	TGTGCTAGTGGTTTCCTTCGGGTGCAGTCTAGCGGACCAGCCGGATACAATGAGCAGTTCTTC	CASGFLRVQSSGPAGYNEQFF
15	few	TRBV7-2	NA	TRBJ1-3	TGTGCCAGCAGTTATACTGGGGGGACTGGAAACACCATATATTTT	CASSYTGGTGNTIYF
15	NA	TRBV5-1	TRBD1	TRBJ2-7	TGCGCCAGCAGCTTGGACGGGACAGGGTATTACGAGCAGTACTTC	CASSLDGTGYYEQYF
17	once	TRBV15	TRBD2	TRBJ2-1	TGTGCCACCAGCAGCTTTGCTACTAGCGGCTCCTACAATGAGCAGTTCTTC	CATSSFATSGSYNEQFF
13	NA	TRBV29-1	NA	TRBJ2-5	TGCAGCGTTGGAAGGGGTTCAGGAGAGACCCAGTACTTC	CSVGRGSGETQYF
13	few	TRBV5-1	NA	TRBJ1-6	TGCGCCAGCAGCTTGGACAGTAACTCACCCCTCCACTTT	CASSLDSNSPLHF
12	NA	TRBV6-4	NA	TRBJ1-5	TGTGCCAACTCAGGGGTGGGGCAGCCCCAGCATTTT	CANSGVGQPQHF
15	NA	TRBV4-1	NA	TRBJ1-2	TGCGCCAGCAGCCAAGTACCAAGACATAACTATGGCTACACCTTC	CASSQVPRHNYGYTF
12	NA	TRBV7-2	NA	TRBJ1-6	TGTGCCAGCAGCTTTAGTAGGAGTTCCCTCCACTTT	CASSFSRSSLHF
16	few	TRBV2	TRBD1	TRBJ1-2	TGTGCCAGCAGTGATTCGGGACAGGACGAAACTTATGGCTACACCTTC	CASSDSGQDETYGYTF
15	NA	TRBV6-9	NA	TRBJ2-7	TGTGCCAGCATCCATCGGCGGCCCCGGCGGTCCGAGCAGTACTTC	CASIHRRPRRSEQYF
14	few	TRBV4-1	TRBD1	TRBJ1-2	TGCGCCAGCAGCCAAGACAGGGGGCTTGATGGCTACACCTTC	CASSQDRGLDGYTF
17	once	TRBV28	NA	TRBJ1-2	TGTGCCAGCAGCCAACTCACGGAGATTAAGGTCGTTTATGGCTACACCTTC	CASSQLTEIKVVYGYTF
16	once	TRBV6-5	NA	TRBJ1-5	TGTGCCAGCAGTTATTCGGGGGGGGAGGACAATCAGCCCCAGCATTTT	CASSYSGGEDNQPQHF
15	NA	TRBV9	NA	TRBJ2-5	TGTGCCAGCAGCGTAGGACTCCAGTACCAAGAGACCCAGTACTTC	CASSVGLQYQETQYF
15	NA	TRBV10-2	TRBD1	TRBJ1-6	TGCGCCAGCAGTGAAGGGGACAGTCGAAATTCACCCCTCCACTTT	CASSEGDSRNSPLHF
15	NA	TRBV6-5	TRBD1	TRBJ2-2	TGTGCCAGCAGACAAACAGGGGGCGAAACCGGGGAGCTGTTTTTT	CASRQTGGETGELFF
13	once	TRBV7-3	NA	TRBJ2-1	TGTGCCAGCAGCCTACTGGGGGGCAATGAGCAGTTCTTC	CASSLLGGNEQFF
14	NA	TRBV29-1	TRBD1	TRBJ2-1	TGCAGCGCGACGGGACAGGGGACTAGGGATGAGCAGTTCTTC	CSATGQGTRDEQFF
19	NA	TRBV7-9	TRBD1	TRBJ1-4	TGTGCCAGCAGCCCACCAGGGACAGGACTACCTTCGGCTAATGAAAAACTGTTTTTT	CASSPPGTGLPSANEKLFF
15	NA	TRBV7-2	NA	TRBJ2-7	TGTGCCAGCAGCTTAGTTAGTGCACAGAGCTACGAGCAGTACTTC	CASSLVSAQSYEQYF
18	NA	TRBV9	NA	TRBJ2-1	TGTGCCAGCAGCGTAGTTGGTTTGGTGGCGGGCTCCTACAATGAGCAGTTCTTC	CASSVVGLVAGSYNEQFF
18	NA	TRBV28	NA	TRBJ1-5	TGTGCCAGCAGTTTTCTGGGGACATCATTCTATAGCAATCAGCCCCAGCATTTT	CASSFLGTSFYSNQPQHF
15	few	TRBV6-5	NA	TRBJ2-7	TGTGCCAGCAGTTACTCAAGCGCCCTCGGCTACGAGCAGTACTTC	CASSYSSALGYEQYF
16	NA	TRBV19	TRBD1	TRBJ1-6	TGTGCCAGTACCCCGGGGACAGGGCCCTATAATTCACCCCTCCACTTT	CASTPGTGPYNSPLHF
14	NA	TRBV7-9	NA	TRBJ2-1	TGTGCCAGCAGCTTCGGATCGGGGGGCGTTGAGCAGTTCTTC	CASSFGSGGVEQFF
14	NA	TRBV18	NA	TRBJ2-3	TGTGCCAGCTCACCACTTGATAGTTGGGATACGCAGTATTTT	CASSPLDSWDTQYF
13	NA	TRBV29-1	TRBD1	TRBJ1-2	TGCAGCGTTGGGACAGGGGGCAACTATGGCTACACCTTC	CSVGTGGNYGYTF
16	NA	TRBV11-2	TRBD2	TRBJ2-3	TGTGCCAGCAGCTTAGACCTAGCGGGGGTCACAGATACGCAGTATTTT	CASSLDLAGVTDTQYF
14	NA	TRBV6-5	TRBD1	TRBJ1-2	TGTGCCAGCAGCTCCAACAGGGGACCAGATGGCTACACCTTC	CASSSNRGPDGYTF
14	NA	TRBV28	NA	TRBJ1-2	TGTGCCAGCAGCCCCCCGGGGATGAACTATGGCTACACCTTC	CASSPPGMNYGYTF
13	NA	TRBV29-1	TRBD1	TRBJ1-2	TGCAGCGCCTCCACGACAGGGGACTATGGCTACACCTTC	CSASTTGDYGYTF
15	NA	TRBV19	NA	TRBJ2-1	TGTGCCAGTAACCACCGGCCGGGAGATCACAATGAGCAGTTCTTC	CASNHRPGDHNEQFF
12	few	TRBV6-6	NA	TRBJ1-5	TGTGCCAGGGACAACGGCAATCAGCCCCAGCATTTT	CARDNGNQPQHF
15	once	TRBV7-2	TRBD2	TRBJ2-7	TGTGCCAGCAGCTCCGGACTAGCGGGGGGCACAGAGCAGTACTTC	CASSSGLAGGTEQYF
17	NA	TRBV29-1	NA	TRBJ2-1	TGCAGCGTTGAAGTCGCCAGGGGCCCCAACACAAACAATGAGCAGTTCTTC	CSVEVARGPNTNNEQFF
18	NA	TRBV2	TRBD1	TRBJ2-7	TGTGCCAGCAGGGCGGACAGGGGCCTCCTAGATTCCGACTACGAGCAGTACTTC	CASRADRGLLDSDYEQYF
18	NA	TRBV4-1	TRBD1	TRBJ1-2	TGCGCCAGCAGCCAAAATTCCCAGGGGGCACTATATAAGTATGGCTACACCTTC	CASSQNSQGALYKYGYTF
15	NA	TRBV28	TRBD2	TRBJ2-5	TGTGCCAGCAGCAGCGGGGTAGGGGTTTCGGAGACCCAGTACTTC	CASSSGVGVSETQYF
15	NA	TRBV5-1	TRBD1	TRBJ2-2	TGCGCCAGCAGCTCGCGAATACAGGGGGCCGGGGAGCTGTTTTTT	CASSSRIQGAGELFF
15	NA	TRBV14	TRBD2	TRBJ2-3	TGTGCCAGCAAGGCTAGCGGGGGGGTCACAGATACGCAGTATTTT	CASKASGGVTDTQYF
13	NA	TRBV29-1	TRBD1	TRBJ2-7	TGCAGCGTTGTAGGGCAGGGGGCCTCGCCGCAGTACTTC	CSVVGQGASPQYF